This T cell receptor beta chain was recorded in a study of beta chain features in type 1 diabetes. Study-wide findings and caveats: The VDJ junctions of type 1 diabetes patients carried fewer insertions and more deletions. Naive, central memory and regulatory TCRB repertoires appeared more similar among patients than healthy donors.

Germline CDR1 and CDR2: SEHNR and FQNEAQ (reference sequence). This CDR3 comprises 14 residues. The V and J ends lost 5 bases and 3 bases respectively, with 13 bases between them. Every bit of the isolated RNA underwent reverse transcription, so sequencing read expressed TCRB transcripts. Using immunoSEQ multiplex PCR, the repertoire was profiled, and TCRdb retains in-frame clones only, with some absent. Here the sample spans 150,000 or so clones, roughly 53% being singletons. This clone was seen only a few times. The antigen is unknown. The clonotype comes from a man younger than 35 in good health. The chain combines TRBV7-9 with TRBJ1-2; D is ambiguous. The sample comprised Tregs from blood. CDR3 amino acids: CASSRERRDYGYTF. The DNA of the CDR3 is TGTGCCAGCAGCCGCGAACGGAGGGACTATGGCTACACCTTC.